A selection of T cell receptor beta chains follows, all from one sample in a study of beta chain features in type 1 diabetes. Assay: immunoSEQ multiplex PCR; the TCRdb copy retains only in-frame clones and omits some. Of about 650,000 clones in the sample, roughly 12% are singletons; the top ten hold over 0.1%. The sample consisted of naive CD4+ T cells from blood. The receptor set was obtained from a man aged 25-40 years with type 1 diabetes. Each CDR3 is given with its conserved first and last residue. D genes are given only for firm matches. Size values are once, few and many counts, or a class for expanded clones, and some rows have none.

V,J,D,size,DNA,CDR3
TRBV5-1,TRBJ1-1,TRBD1,.,TGCGCCAGCAGCCCGGGGACAGCCAACACTGAAGCTTTCTTT,CASSPGTANTEAFF
TRBV12-5,TRBJ2-3,TRBD1,few,TGTGCTAGTGGTCCCCGGACAGGGAGGAGAAAAGATACGCAGTATTTT,CASGPRTGRRKDTQYF
TRBV2,TRBJ2-1,TRBD1,.,TGTGCCAGCAGTGAAGAGTACGGAGGACAGGTATACAATGAGCAGTTCTTC,CASSEEYGGQVYNEQFF
TRBV4-2,TRBJ2-2,.,.,TGTGCCAGCAGCCTGACGGTCGAAAACACCGGGGAGCTGTTTTTT,CASSLTVENTGELFF
TRBV28,TRBJ1-3,.,.,TGTGCCAGCAGTGGCTCTGGAAACACCATATATTTT,CASSGSGNTIYF
TRBV18,TRBJ1-1,TRBD1,.,TGTGCCAGCTCACCAAACGGGGCGGCAGGGGGCCATTCGACTGAAGCTTTCTTT,CASSPNGAAGGHSTEAFF
TRBV30,TRBJ1-4,.,few,TGTGCCTGGACCGGAGGTACTACTGAAAAACTGTTTTTT,CAWTGGTTEKLFF
TRBV7-6,TRBJ2-1,.,.,TGTGCCAGCAGCTTAGAGCGACTTAGCGTAAGCTCCTACAATGAGCAGTTCTTC,CASSLERLSVSSYNEQFF
TRBV11-1,TRBJ1-6,.,few,TGTGCCAGCAGCCCGGAGGGGGGGAATGGTCCCCTCCACTTT,CASSPEGGNGPLHF
TRBV6-5,TRBJ1-2,TRBD1,few,TGTGCCAGTTCGTCCCGGGACAGCCACTATGGCTACACCTTC,CASSSRDSHYGYTF
TRBV7-2,TRBJ1-2,.,few,TGTGCCAGCAGCCAACAGGTAGCTAACTATGGCTACACCTTC,CASSQQVANYGYTF
TRBV2,TRBJ1-2,TRBD1,.,TGTGCCAGCAGTATCGGGACAGGGCTCTATGGCTACACCTTC,CASSIGTGLYGYTF
TRBV5-4,TRBJ2-7,.,.,TGTGCCAGCAGCTTGAGGCAGGGCTCCTACGAGCAGTACTTC,CASSLRQGSYEQYF
TRBV5-1,TRBJ2-5,.,few,TGCGCCAGCAGCCAAGGGACCGGGGAGACCCAGTACTTC,CASSQGTGETQYF
TRBV2,TRBJ2-7,.,few,TGTGCCAGCAGTGGGGACGGTCTCTACGAGCAGTACTTC,CASSGDGLYEQYF
TRBV7-8,TRBJ2-1,TRBD2,few,TGTGCCAGCAGCTTAAGAGCTAGCGGGGCCCTTTCCTACAATGAGCAGTTCTTC,CASSLRASGALSYNEQFF